This T cell receptor (beta chain) came from a study of CD8 T cells in Susac syndrome. Whole-study results and caveats: Regarding the TCR sequencing and HLA analysis, the study admitted that a relatively small number of individuals were involved.

Both CD4+ and CD8+ T cells were negatively isolated, and TEMRA cells underwent FACS enrichment. The CDR3 length is 12 residues. Germline V gene lookup returns CDR1 MNHNY and CDR2 SVGAGI (reference sequence). The germline V and J ends were trimmed by 5 bases and 7 bases, with 12 bases remaining between them. In the case of this clonotype: Its antigen is as yet unknown.

Random hexamers were used to reverse transcribe an amount of roughly 0.5 to 1 ug RNA. TCRdb processed the immunoSEQ multiplex PCR reads anew with MiXCR; each CDR3 protein has one entry. The table includes under 150,000 distinct CDR3 sequences, approximately 96% detected once. The source of this sequence is a human donor with Susac syndrome. This chain joins TRBV6-6 and TRBJ2-7; D uncertain. Sequencing used CD4+ T cells from PBMCs. CDR3 in DNA: TGTGCCAGCAGTCCAGATCTTCGGGAGCAGTACTTC. Translated: CASSPDLREQYF.